This record concerns one TCR beta chain sequence. This record comes from a study of T cells in Graves' hyperthyroidism and ophthalmopathy. Study-wide context: Peripheral blood specimens were obtained at initial diagnosis, prior to any treatment.

Lactation, pregnancy, other autoimmune disease or uncontrolled infection led to exclusion of patients. V was cut by 6 bases and J by 3 bases, with 20 bases left in between. Germline V gene lookup returns CDR1 LNHNV and CDR2 YYDKDF (reference sequence). This CDR3 is 17 amino acids long. The investigators amplified TCR beta CDR3 regions from RNA transcripts. The primer set for the first-round RT-PCR of the TCR CDR3 was HTBI. TCRdb reprocessed the multiplex PCR reads via MiXCR and lists one record per CDR3 protein. The sample yields around 400,000 distinct CDR3 sequences, approximately 16% seen once. Sequenced input: blood. The chain links TRBV15 to TRBJ1-4; D might be TRBD1 (5 bases). This sequence was found in a woman aged 55 to 70 with Graves' ophthalmopathy. DNA for the CDR3: TGTGCCACCAGGACGGAGGGACCCCTGCTCGCTAATGAAAAACTGTTTTTT. Translation: CATRTEGPLLANEKLFF.